This T cell receptor beta chain was documented in a study of blood T cells in healthy people across ages. In the study overall: With template switching, about one barcoded beta molecule was captured per two T cells. Study results and limitations: Estimates drawn from one million T cells were deemed to understate diversity. As naive T cell percentage varied, TCR beta diversity correlated strongly with it.

Primers used in a second PCR of about 7 to 12 cycles were a sample-barcoded 5' primer and a J-beta primer mix. With 12 random nucleotides, a template-switch adaptor tagged each individual cDNA molecule. TCRdb re-derived calls from the 5' RACE reads in MiXCR, one entry per CDR3 protein. The sample lists about 1.5 million distinct CDR3 sequences, 35% to 45% seen once, with less than 5% in the top ten. For this clonotype: Its specificity is not known.

The J segment lost 3 bases and the V segment lost 8 bases, leaving 7 bases of the junction unmatched. Germline values: CDR1 MGHRA, CDR2 YSYEKL. The CDR3 runs 14 residues. The sequence came from a young woman in good health. The V call is TRBV4-1, the J call TRBJ2-7; 10 nucleotides line up with TRBD2. Sequenced sample: blood. CDR3 in amino acids: CASGAGTSDYEQYF. CDR3 coding DNA: TGCGCCAGCGGAGCCGGGACTAGCGACTACGAGCAGTACTTC.